The count of the clone carrying this T cell receptor beta chain is one. This entry is derived from a study of OX40 agonist ivuxolimab in advanced cancers. Across the whole study: Three patients, one with hepatocellular carcinoma and two with cutaneous melanoma, achieved partial responses.

The data were produced by immunoSEQ multiplex PCR, yet TCRdb's version contains in-frame clones alone and is incomplete. The table shows some 44,000 clones, with under 90% occurring only once. The receptor's source is an adult with an advanced solid tumor such as melanoma, head and neck, liver or kidney cancer. The sample consisted of CD4+ or CD8+ T cells sorted from blood, taken in a trial of the OX40 agonist ivuxolimab.

The CDR3 is CSVAPSGTVKTQYF. The CDR3 DNA reads as TGCAGCGTTGCCCCTTCCGGGACAGTAAAGACCCAGTACTTC. This chain connects TRBV29-1 to TRBJ2-5; 7 nucleotides align to TRBD1. The CDR3 sequence is 14 residues long. The germline V gene encodes CDR1 SQVTM and CDR2 ANQGSEA. The V and J ends lost 4 bases and 6 bases, in that order; junction bases with no gene match: 11.